The 22 T cell receptor beta chains below all came from one sample that was sequenced in a study of OX40 agonist ivuxolimab in advanced cancers. The assay was immunoSEQ multiplex PCR, and TCRdb's table has in-frame clones only and misses some. Here the sample spans some 83,000 clones, about 89% being singletons. The sample in question was CD4+ or CD8+ T cells sorted from blood, obtained in a trial of the OX40 agonist ivuxolimab. These TCRs come from an adult with an advanced solid tumor such as melanoma, head and neck, liver or kidney cancer.

V and J are TRBV7-3 and TRBJ1-6; D uncertain. With 0 bases removed from V and 4 bases from J, the gap between germline ends came to 7 bases. Germline V CDR1 and CDR2: SGHTA, FQGTGA. This CDR3 has 15 residues. The CDR3 nucleotides read TGTGCCAGCAGCTTAACAGGACGGTATAATTCACCCCTCCACTTT. This encodes CASSLTGRYNSPLHF.

The chain links TRBV28 to TRBJ1-6; the match to TRBD1 covers 7 bases. Trimming cost V 5 bases and J 3 bases; bases outside gene matches: 4. Germline-derived CDR1 and CDR2 are MDHEN and SYDVKM. CDR3 length equals 15 residues. The CDR3 loop is CASSPGGGYNSPLHF. Here the CDR3 DNA reads TGTGCCAGCAGTCCAGGGGGGGGCTATAATTCACCCCTCCACTTT.

The chain is built from TRBV30 and TRBJ2-7, with a tentative D call TRBD1 (5 bases). Germline lookup yields CDR1 GTSNPN and CDR2 SVGIG (reference sequence). Deletions cut 0 bases from V and 0 bases from J, with 15 bases between. The CDR3 extends over 16 amino acids. CDR3 in amino acids: CAWSVPRVFTSYEQYF. In DNA, the CDR3 is TGTGCCTGGAGTGTCCCCAGGGTTTTTACCTCCTACGAGCAGTACTTC.

Worth noting for this clone: Other DNA sequences from this sample encode an identical CDR3 as well. The CDR3 loop is CASSLGDTEAFF. In nucleotides, the CDR3 is TGCGCCAGCAGCTTGGGCGACACTGAAGCTTTCTTT. This rearrangement joins TRBV5-1 to TRBJ1-1; D not resolved. Germline CDR1 is SGHRS and CDR2 is YFSETQ. The CDR3 totals 12 residues. Trimming took 0 bases from V and 3 from J, leaving 3 bases between them.

The chain uses TRBV7-9 and TRBJ2-1; no firm D call. The germline CDR1 and CDR2 sequences are SEHNR and FQNEAQ (reference sequence). The V and J ends lost 0 bases and 0 bases respectively, with 12 bases between them. CDR3 size: 17 residues. The CDR3 DNA is TGTGCCAGCAGCTTAGCGCCACGTCCCAGCTCCTACAATGAGCAGTTCTTC. The encoded protein is CASSLAPRPSSYNEQFF.

There are many counts of this clone. J is TRBJ1-2 and V is TRBV7-2; weak D call: TRBD1 (5 bases). This CDR3 comprises 14 residues. The V end was cut by 4 bases, the J end by 4 bases, with 13 bases between. Germline-derived CDR1 and CDR2 are SGHTA and FQGNSA. CDR3 loop: CASSSSGTAYGYTF. The CDR3, as DNA: TGTGCCAGCAGCTCCTCCGGGACGGCCTATGGCTACACCTTC.

This sequence joins TRBV28 and TRBJ2-5, with D unresolved. The J call is in doubt because the DNA end fits TRBJ2-7 better. Germline V gives CDR1 MDHEN, CDR2 SYDVKM. This CDR3 spans 16 amino acids. The CDR3: CASSFGQANLRGEQYF. CDR3 DNA: TGTGCCAGCAGTTTTGGGCAGGCCAACCTCCGTGGCGAGCAGTACTTC.

The CDR3: CASGGIARLDEQFF. As DNA, the CDR3 is TGTGCCAGCGGGGGAATAGCGAGGTTAGATGAGCAGTTCTTC. The genes are TRBV6-5 and TRBJ2-1; possibly TRBD1 or TRBD2 for D (5 bases each). This CDR3 comprises 14 residues. Germline V gene lookup returns CDR1 MNHEY and CDR2 SVGAGI. V was clipped by 8 bases and J by 8 bases, with 19 bases between them.

The chain links TRBV19 to TRBJ1-2; 8 bases map to TRBD1. The CDR3 runs 15 residues. V was pared by 6 bases and J by 8 bases, with 14 bases of the junction left unmatched. CDR1 LNHDA and CDR2 SQIVND come from the germline V gene (reference sequence). CDR3 bases: TGTGCCAGTAGCCGATCGGACAGGGCTGGGGAAGGCTACACCTTC. This codes for CASSRSDRAGEGYTF.

In its sample, this clone was seen once. This sequence joins TRBV5-5 and TRBJ1-2; D is possibly TRBD1 (6 bases). V was clipped by 4 bases and J by 3 bases, with 22 bases between them. CDR1 and CDR2 from the germline V gene are SGHKS and YYEKEE (reference sequence). The CDR3 sequence is 17 residues long. CDR3 in DNA: TGTGCCAGCAGCCTACACCGCGGGGGCGATGAAGACTATGGCTACACCTTC. Its protein product is CASSLHRGGDEDYGYTF.

The rearrangement uses TRBV19 and TRBJ1-2; D is unclear. The CDR3 sequence is 14 residues long. Germline V gene data show CDR1 as LNHDA and CDR2 as SQIVND (reference sequence). Trimming cost V 1 base and J 3 bases, with 9 bases left between them. The CDR3 region is CASSIGDQYYGYTF. The CDR3 DNA sequence: TGTGCCAGTAGTATAGGCGACCAGTACTATGGCTACACCTTC.

V and J are TRBV28 and TRBJ2-6; the D is unclear. CDR1 MDHEN and CDR2 SYDVKM come from the germline V gene. Trimming shortened V by 2 bases and J by 4 bases, and 12 bases separated the two germline ends. This CDR3 region has 16 residues. The CDR3 reads CASSLVGHEGANVLTF. DNA of the CDR3: TGTGCCAGCAGTTTAGTCGGCCACGAAGGGGCCAACGTCCTGACTTTC.

This rearrangement joins TRBV7-2 to TRBJ1-2; D gene ambiguous. With 2 bases removed from V and 0 bases from J, the gap between germline ends came to 4 bases. Looked up from germline, CDR1 is SGHTA and CDR2 is FQGNSA. This CDR3 comprises 13 residues. The CDR3 loop is CASSLQTNYGYTF. CDR3 DNA sequence: TGTGCCAGCAGCTTACAGACTAACTATGGCTACACCTTC.

The chain recombines TRBV27 with TRBJ2-7, with TRBD1 as a possible D gene (6 bases). Deletions cut 6 bases from V and 3 bases from J, with 18 bases between. CDR1 and CDR2 from the germline V gene are MNHEY and SMNVEV (reference sequence). The CDR3 consists of 15 residues. The CDR3 nucleotides read TGTGCCAGCAGCCATCCTAGTGGGGGCAACTACGAGCAGTACTTC. Amino acid sequence: CASSHPSGGNYEQYF.

In this sample, this clone turned up a few times. The V gene is TRBV5-1, the J gene TRBJ2-2, with D perhaps matching TRBD1 (6 bases). Germline V lookup: CDR1 SGHRS, CDR2 YFSETQ. There are 13 residues in the CDR3. V gave up 3 bases and J gave up 6 bases, with 9 bases separating them. CDR3 bases: TGCGCCAGCAGCTCACAGGGTCCCGGGGAGCTGTTTTTT. Its translation is CASSSQGPGELFF.

The chain joins TRBV4-1 to TRBJ2-7, with 13 bases lining up with TRBD2. The CDR3 is 16 residues long. CDR1 MGHRA and CDR2 YSYEKL come from the germline V gene. The J segment lost 3 bases and the V segment lost 0 bases, leaving 2 bases of the junction unmatched. The chain's CDR3 is CASSQETSGGIYEQYF. CDR3 sequence (DNA): TGCGCCAGCAGCCAAGAGACTAGCGGGGGGATCTACGAGCAGTACTTC.

V usage is TRBV30 and J usage is TRBJ1-4; D not resolved. V was cut by 2 bases and J by 8 bases, with 12 bases left in between. In germline, CDR1 is GTSNPN, CDR2 SVGIG (reference sequence). This CDR3 contains 13 residues. The CDR3 coding sequence is TGTGCCTGGAGTCCCCTGAGGGCCGAAAAACTGTTTTTT. Amino acids: CAWSPLRAEKLFF.

The chain joins TRBV19 to TRBJ2-1; 13 positions match TRBD2. The CDR3 totals 17 residues. The germline CDR1 and CDR2 sequences are LNHDA and SQIVND (reference sequence). The ends lost 4 bases at V and 5 bases at J; junction bases unmatched: 8. The CDR3: CASSRGQTSGGNNEQFF. CDR3 nucleotide sequence: TGTGCCAGTAGTAGGGGTCAGACTAGCGGGGGGAACAATGAGCAGTTCTTC.

The chain is built from TRBV10-3 and TRBJ1-4, with no clear D. V shed 11 bases and J shed 2 bases, with 15 bases lying between them. CDR1 ENHRY and CDR2 SYGVKD come from the germline V gene. The CDR3 runs 14 residues. CDR3 nucleotides: TGTGCCTCATCTAAGGGCGGGACTAATGAAAAACTGTTTTTT. Translated: CASSKGGTNEKLFF.

The V gene is TRBV6-5, the J gene TRBJ2-3, with D perhaps given as TRBD1 or TRBD2 (5 bases each). Trimming removed 4 bases from V and 5 bases from J, with 13 bases in between. This CDR3 comprises 14 residues. Germline V CDR1 and CDR2: MNHEY, SVGAGI. CDR3 sequence (DNA): TGTGCCAGCAGTTCAGAATATGGGGGAGATACGCAGTATTTT. Protein product: CASSSEYGGDTQYF.

The rearrangement uses TRBV5-6 and TRBJ1-2, with D hard to call. This CDR3 has 13 amino acids. The V end lost 0 bases, the J end lost 7 bases, and 10 bases lay between the germline ends. Germline CDR1 is SGHDT and CDR2 is YYEEEE. The DNA for the CDR3 is TGTGCCAGCAGCTTGGATAGGCGACCTGGCTACACCTTC. This encodes CASSLDRRPGYTF.

V is TRBV6-5 and J is TRBJ2-3; the match to TRBD1 covers 10 bases. The CDR3 is made up of 15 amino acids. V lost 5 bases, J lost 1 base, and 3 bases stayed unmatched. Germline V lookup: CDR1 MNHEY, CDR2 SVGAGI. CDR3 region: CASSRGTGGTDTQYF. The CDR3 region has the DNA TGTGCCAGCAGTAGAGGGACAGGGGGCACAGATACGCAGTATTTT.